The text below deals with one T cell receptor beta chain. Its antigen has not been determined. No much larger clone exists at a distance of one base, and base qualities are not known. This sample was taken from a study of CD8 T cells in ankylosing spondylitis (dated by TCRdb to 2017 to 2019). Some background on the complete study: T cell receptor beta repertoires were profiled in healthy donors and ankylosing spondylitis patients so that disease-linked TCR variants could be found. The full study cohort comprised about 24 ankylosing spondylitis patients and approximately 100 healthy donors. Peripheral blood samples were taken, and synovial fluid was additionally collected from ankylosing spondylitis patients. Paper-wide results and their limitations: Blood from ankylosing spondylitis patients appeared to be characterized by a TCR beta motif made up of about 8 highly homologous amino acid variants. Some of the motif variants had been reported before in the synovial fluid and blood of reactive arthritis patients, a finding that suggests common disease-initiation mechanisms. The disease-linked clones were reported to be significantly enriched in matched synovial fluid samples from ankylosing spondylitis patients. In peripheral blood, the disease-linked clones were found at relatively low frequencies and had a CD8+ phenotype.

Germline trimming: 1 base from V, 1 base from J; junction bases outside gene matches: 9. The CDR3 measures 17 amino acids from cysteine to phenylalanine. Only the CDR3 region is kept as DNA, spanning 51 bases read in frame from base 1. CDR1 and CDR2 are read off the germline V gene as SGHTA and FQGNSA. The sequencer was an Illumina HiSeq 2500. Quantitative 5'-RACE with molecular barcodes was used to prepare TCR beta libraries. In the paper's pipeline: To identify disease-linked TCR variants, a new computational method was used, one built on a probabilistic model of VDJ rearrangement. TCRdb trimmed public reads at Q25 via fastp, called clones via MiXCR and kept in-frame beta chains. Each entry is one CDR3 protein sequence, shown with its most common DNA and genes. These V and J calls derive from TCRdb rather than the authors' analysis. The sample includes over 75,000 distinct CDR3 sequences, with about 8.8% observed a single time. In total, the top ten clones hold 4% to 5.5% of the sample.

Sequencing was done on a sample of blood, either unsorted or a sorted T cell fraction (not recorded which). The chain was built from TRBV7-2 and TRBJ2-5; TRBD1 fits 7 bases in the junction. This sequence originates from a male donor with ankylosing spondylitis or in good health (not recorded which). The nucleotides read TGTGCCAGCAGCTTAGGCGGTGGGCGGACAGGCCAAGAGACCCAGTACTTC. This sequence encodes CASSLGGGRTGQETQYF.